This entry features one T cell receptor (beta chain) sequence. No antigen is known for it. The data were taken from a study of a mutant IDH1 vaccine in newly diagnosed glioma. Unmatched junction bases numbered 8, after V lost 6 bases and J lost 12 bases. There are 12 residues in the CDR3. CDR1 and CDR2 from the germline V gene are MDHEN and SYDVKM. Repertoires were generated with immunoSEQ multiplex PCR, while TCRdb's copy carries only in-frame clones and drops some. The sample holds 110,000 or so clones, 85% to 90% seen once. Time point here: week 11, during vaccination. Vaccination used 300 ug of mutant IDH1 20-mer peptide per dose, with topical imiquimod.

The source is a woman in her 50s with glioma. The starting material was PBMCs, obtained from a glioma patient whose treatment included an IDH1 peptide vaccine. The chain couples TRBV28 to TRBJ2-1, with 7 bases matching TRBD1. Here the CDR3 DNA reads TGTGCCAGCAGATCACAGGGGATCGGGCAGTTCTTC. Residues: CASRSQGIGQFF.